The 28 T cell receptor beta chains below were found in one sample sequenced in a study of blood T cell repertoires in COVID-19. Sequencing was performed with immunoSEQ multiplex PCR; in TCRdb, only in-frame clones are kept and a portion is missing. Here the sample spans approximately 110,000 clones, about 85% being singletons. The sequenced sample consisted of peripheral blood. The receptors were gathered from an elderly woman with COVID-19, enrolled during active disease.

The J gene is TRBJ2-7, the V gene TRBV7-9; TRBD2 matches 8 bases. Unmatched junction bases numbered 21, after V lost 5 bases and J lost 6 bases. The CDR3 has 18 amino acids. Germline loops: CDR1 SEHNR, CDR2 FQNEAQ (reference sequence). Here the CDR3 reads CASSPLGQAGAPGGEQYF. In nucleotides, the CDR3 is TGTGCCAGCAGCCCCCTCGGTCAAGCGGGAGCGCCTGGGGGCGAGCAGTACTTC.

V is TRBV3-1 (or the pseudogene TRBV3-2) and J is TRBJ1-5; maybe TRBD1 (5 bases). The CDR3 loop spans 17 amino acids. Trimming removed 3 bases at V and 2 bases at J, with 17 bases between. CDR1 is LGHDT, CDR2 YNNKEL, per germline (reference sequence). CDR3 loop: CASSHSSQAFGNQPQHF. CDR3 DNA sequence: TGTGCCAGCAGCCACTCTTCACAGGCGTTTGGCAATCAGCCCCAGCATTTT.

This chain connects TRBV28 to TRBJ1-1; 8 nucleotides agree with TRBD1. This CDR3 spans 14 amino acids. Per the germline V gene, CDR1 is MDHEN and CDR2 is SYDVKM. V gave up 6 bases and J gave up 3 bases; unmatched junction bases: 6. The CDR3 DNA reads TGTGCCAGCAGGACAGGGGACCCACACACTGAAGCTTTCTTT. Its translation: CASRTGDPHTEAFF.

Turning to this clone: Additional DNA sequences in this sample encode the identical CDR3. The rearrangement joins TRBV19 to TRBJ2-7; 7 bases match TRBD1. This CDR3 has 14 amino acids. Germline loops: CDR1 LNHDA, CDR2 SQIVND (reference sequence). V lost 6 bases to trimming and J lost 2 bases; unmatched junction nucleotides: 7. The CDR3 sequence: CASSNPGQAYEQYF. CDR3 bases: TGTGCCAGTAGCAACCCTGGACAGGCCTACGAGCAGTACTTC.

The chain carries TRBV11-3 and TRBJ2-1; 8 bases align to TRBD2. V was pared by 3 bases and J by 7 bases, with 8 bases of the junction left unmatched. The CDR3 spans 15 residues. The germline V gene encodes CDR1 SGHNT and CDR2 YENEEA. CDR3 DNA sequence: TGTGCCAGCAGCTTGACCGGGACTAGGTCTAATGAGCAGTTCTTC. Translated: CASSLTGTRSNEQFF.

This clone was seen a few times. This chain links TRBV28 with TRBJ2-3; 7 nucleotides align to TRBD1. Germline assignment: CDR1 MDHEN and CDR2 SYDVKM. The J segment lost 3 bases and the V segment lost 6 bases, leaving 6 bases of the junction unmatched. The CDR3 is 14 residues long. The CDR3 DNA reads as TGTGCCAGCAGGACGACAGGGTCGACAGATACGCAGTATTTT. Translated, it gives CASRTTGSTDTQYF.

CDR3 DNA: TGTGCCACCAGCAGAGACAGGGGGCACGATCAGCCCCAGCATTTT. As protein: CATSRDRGHDQPQHF. The chain links TRBV15 to TRBJ1-5, with TRBD1 identical over 8 bases. V lost 0 bases, J lost 5 bases, and 3 bases stayed unmatched. The CDR3 has 15 residues. From germline, CDR1 is LNHNV and CDR2 YYDKDF (reference sequence).

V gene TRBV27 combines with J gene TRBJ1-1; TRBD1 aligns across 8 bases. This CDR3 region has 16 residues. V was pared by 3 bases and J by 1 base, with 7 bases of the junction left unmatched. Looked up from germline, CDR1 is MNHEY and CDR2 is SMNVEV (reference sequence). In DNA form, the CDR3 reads TGTGCCAGCAGTTTTGGACAGGGACTTGAGAACACTGAAGCTTTCTTT. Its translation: CASSFGQGLENTEAFF.

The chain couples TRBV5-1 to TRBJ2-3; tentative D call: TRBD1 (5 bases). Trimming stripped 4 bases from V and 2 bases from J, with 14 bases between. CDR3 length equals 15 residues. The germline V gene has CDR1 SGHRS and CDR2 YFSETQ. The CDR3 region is CASSGAGPNTDTQYF. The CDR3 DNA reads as TGCGCCAGCAGCGGGGCAGGCCCAAACACAGATACGCAGTATTTT.

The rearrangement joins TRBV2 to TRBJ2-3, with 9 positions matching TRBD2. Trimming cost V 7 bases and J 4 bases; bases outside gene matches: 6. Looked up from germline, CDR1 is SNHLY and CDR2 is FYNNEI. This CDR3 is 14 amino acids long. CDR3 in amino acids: CASMAGGQADTQYF. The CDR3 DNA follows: TGTGCCAGCATGGCGGGAGGGCAAGCAGATACGCAGTATTTT.

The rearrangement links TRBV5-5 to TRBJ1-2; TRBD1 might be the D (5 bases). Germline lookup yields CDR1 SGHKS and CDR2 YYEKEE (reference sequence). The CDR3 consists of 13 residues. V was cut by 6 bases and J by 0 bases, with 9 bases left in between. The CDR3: CASTIQANYGYTF. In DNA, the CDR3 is TGTGCCAGCACCATACAGGCTAACTATGGCTACACCTTC.

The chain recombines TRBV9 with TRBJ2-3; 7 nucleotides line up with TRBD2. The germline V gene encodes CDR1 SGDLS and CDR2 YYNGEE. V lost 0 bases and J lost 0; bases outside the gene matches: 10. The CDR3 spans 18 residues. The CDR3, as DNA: TGTGCCAGCAGCGTAGGAGCGGGATCATCTTTTAGCACAGATACGCAGTATTTT. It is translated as CASSVGAGSSFSTDTQYF. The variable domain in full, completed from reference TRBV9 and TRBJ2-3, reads DSGVTQTPKHLITATGQRVTLRCSPRSGDLSVYWYQQSLDQGLQFLIQYYNGEERAKGNILERFSAQQFPDLHSELNLSSLELGDSALYFCASSVGAGSSFSTDTQYFGPGTRLTVL.

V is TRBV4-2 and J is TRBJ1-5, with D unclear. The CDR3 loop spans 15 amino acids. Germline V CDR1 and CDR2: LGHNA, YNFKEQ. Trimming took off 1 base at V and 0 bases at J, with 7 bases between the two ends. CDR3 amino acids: CASSQVQYSNQPQHF. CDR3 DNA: TGTGCCAGCAGCCAAGTACAGTATAGCAATCAGCCCCAGCATTTT.

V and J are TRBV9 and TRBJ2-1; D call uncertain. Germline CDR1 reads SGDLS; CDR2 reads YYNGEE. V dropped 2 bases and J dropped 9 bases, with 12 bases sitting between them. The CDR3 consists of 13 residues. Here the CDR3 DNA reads TGTGCCAGCAGCGTTTTACATGGTGGTGAGCAGTTCTTC. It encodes CASSVLHGGEQFF.

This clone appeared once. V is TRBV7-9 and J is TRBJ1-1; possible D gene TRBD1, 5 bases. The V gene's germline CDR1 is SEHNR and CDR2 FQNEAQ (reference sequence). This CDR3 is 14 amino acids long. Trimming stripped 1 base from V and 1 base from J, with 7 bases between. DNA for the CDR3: TGTGCCAGCAGCTTAGTTCAGGGGAACACTGAAGCTTTCTTT. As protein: CASSLVQGNTEAFF.

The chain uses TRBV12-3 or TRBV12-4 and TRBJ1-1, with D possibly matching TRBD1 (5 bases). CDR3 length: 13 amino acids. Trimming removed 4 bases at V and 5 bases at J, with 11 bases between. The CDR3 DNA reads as TGTGCCAGCAGTTCACGGGGGGATACTGAAGCTTTCTTT. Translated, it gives CASSSRGDTEAFF.

CDR3 residues: CASSLYQGFGNTIYF. The CDR3 nucleotides are TGTGCCAGCAGTTTATACCAGGGGTTCGGAAACACCATATATTTT. V is TRBV27 and J is TRBJ1-3; TRBD1 might be the D (6 bases). The CDR3 has 15 amino acids. Between the trimmed V and J ends, which lost 1 base and 4 bases, there was a span of 11 bases. The germline V gene encodes CDR1 MNHEY and CDR2 SMNVEV (reference sequence).

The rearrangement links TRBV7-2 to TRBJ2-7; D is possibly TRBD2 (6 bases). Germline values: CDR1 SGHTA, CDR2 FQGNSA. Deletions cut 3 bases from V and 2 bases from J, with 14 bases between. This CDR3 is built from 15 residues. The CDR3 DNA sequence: TGTGCCAGCAGCTTCGCGGACTACGGGACCTACGAGCAGTACTTC. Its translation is CASSFADYGTYEQYF.

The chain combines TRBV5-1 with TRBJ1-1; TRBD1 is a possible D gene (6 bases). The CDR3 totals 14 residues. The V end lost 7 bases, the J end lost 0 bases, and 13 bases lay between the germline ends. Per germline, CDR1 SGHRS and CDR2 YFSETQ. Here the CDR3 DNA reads TGCGCCAGCCGGACAGAAAATATGAACACTGAAGCTTTCTTT. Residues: CASRTENMNTEAFF.

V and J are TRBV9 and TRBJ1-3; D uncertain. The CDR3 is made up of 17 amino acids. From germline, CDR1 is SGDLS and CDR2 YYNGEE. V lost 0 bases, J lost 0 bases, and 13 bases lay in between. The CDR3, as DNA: TGTGCCAGCAGCGTAGTCCCGGGCGGGCTCTCTGGAAACACCATATATTTT. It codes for CASSVVPGGLSGNTIYF.

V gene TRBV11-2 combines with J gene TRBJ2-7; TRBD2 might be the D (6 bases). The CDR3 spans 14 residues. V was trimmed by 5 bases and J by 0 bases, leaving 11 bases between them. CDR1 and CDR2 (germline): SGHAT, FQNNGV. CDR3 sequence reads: CASSLRLVSYEQYF. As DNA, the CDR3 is TGTGCCAGCAGCCTCAGACTAGTCTCCTACGAGCAGTACTTC.

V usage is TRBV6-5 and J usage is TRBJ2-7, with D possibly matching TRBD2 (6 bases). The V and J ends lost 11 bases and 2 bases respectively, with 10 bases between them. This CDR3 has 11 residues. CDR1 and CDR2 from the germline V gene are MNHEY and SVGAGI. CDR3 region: CAASGAYEQYF. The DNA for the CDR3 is TGTGCCGCATCGGGGGCCTACGAGCAGTACTTC.

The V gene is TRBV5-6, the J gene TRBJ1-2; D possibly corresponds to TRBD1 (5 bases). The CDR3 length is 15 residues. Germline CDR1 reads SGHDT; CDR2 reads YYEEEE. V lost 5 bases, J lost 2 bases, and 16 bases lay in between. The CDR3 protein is CASRTRREGNYGYTF. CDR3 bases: TGTGCCAGCAGAACCCGGAGGGAGGGGAACTATGGCTACACCTTC.

The CDR3, as DNA: TGTGCCAGCAGTTTACTTAGCCAGGCCGGGACAGGGTCTAATTCACCCCTCCACTTT. This translates into CASSLLSQAGTGSNSPLHF. The chain is built from TRBV7-2 and TRBJ1-6; the match to TRBD1 covers 9 bases. Trimming took 6 bases from V and 6 from J; bases not matched to a gene: 18. In germline, CDR1 is SGHTA, CDR2 FQGNSA. The CDR3 extends over 19 amino acids.

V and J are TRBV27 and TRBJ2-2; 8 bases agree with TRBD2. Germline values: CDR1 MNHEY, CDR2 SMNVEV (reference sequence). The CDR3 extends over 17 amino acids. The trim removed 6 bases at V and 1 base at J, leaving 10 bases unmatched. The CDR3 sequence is CASSSLISGMNTGELFF. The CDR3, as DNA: TGTGCCAGCAGCTCTTTGATTAGCGGGATGAACACCGGGGAGCTGTTTTTT.

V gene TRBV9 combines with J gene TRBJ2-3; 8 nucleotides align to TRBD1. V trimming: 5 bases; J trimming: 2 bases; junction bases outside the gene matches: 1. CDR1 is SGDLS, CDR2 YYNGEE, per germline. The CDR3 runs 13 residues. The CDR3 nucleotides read TGTGCCAGCAGGACAGGGGACACAGATACGCAGTATTTT. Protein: CASRTGDTDTQYF.

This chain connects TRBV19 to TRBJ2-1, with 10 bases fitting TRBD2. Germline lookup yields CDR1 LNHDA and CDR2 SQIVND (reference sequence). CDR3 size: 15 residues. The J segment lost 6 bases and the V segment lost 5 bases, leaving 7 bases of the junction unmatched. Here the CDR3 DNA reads TGTGCCAGTAGTCGGGCTAGCGGGAGAGGCAATGAGCAGTTCTTC. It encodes CASSRASGRGNEQFF. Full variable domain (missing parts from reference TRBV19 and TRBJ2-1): DGGITQSPKYLFRKEGQNVTLSCEQNLNHDAMYWYRQDPGQGLRLIYYSQIVNDFQKGDIAEGYSVSREKKESFPLTVTSAQKNPTAFYLCASSRASGRGNEQFFGPGTRLTVL.

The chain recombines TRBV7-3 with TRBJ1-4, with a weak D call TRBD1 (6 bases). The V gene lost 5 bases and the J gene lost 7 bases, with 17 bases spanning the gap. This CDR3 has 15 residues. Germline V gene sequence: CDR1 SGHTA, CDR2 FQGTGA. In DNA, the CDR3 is TGTGCCAGCAGCCCCTACAGGGCTGTGAGTGAAAAACTGTTTTTT. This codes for CASSPYRAVSEKLFF.